Listed below are T cell receptor beta chains from one sample, sequenced in a study of T cell responses to AZD1222 COVID-19 vaccine. Clones were read by immunoSEQ multiplex PCR, and TCRdb kept only the in-frame ones, dropping some. The data show 100,000 or so clones, just over 85% seen once. The sample was peripheral blood, taken on day 0 of AZD1222 vaccination. These receptors all stem from an adult in good health. Both conserved end residues are part of each CDR3. The D gene is left open where the match is weak. Part of the rows lack a size; the others show once, few, many or a class for expanded clones.

NA	TRBJ2-2	TRBV10-3	NA	TGTGCCAAGGACTTTAAGACCGGGGAGCTGTTTTTT	CAKDFKTGELFF
TRBD1	TRBJ1-3	TRBV7-2	NA	TGTGCCAGCAGCTCCCACCGGACAGGTTATGGAAACACCATATATTTT	CASSSHRTGYGNTIYF
NA	TRBJ2-7	TRBV15	NA	TGTGCCACCAGCAGAGACAAGGGATACACGAACGAGCAGTACTTC	CATSRDKGYTNEQYF
TRBD1	TRBJ2-6	TRBV6-4	NA	TGTGCCAGCAGTGACGGGACAGGGGGCGCTGGGGCCAACGTCCTGACTTTC	CASSDGTGGAGANVLTF
NA	TRBJ2-5	TRBV9	NA	TGTGCCAGCAGCGTAAACGCGGGGACCCAGTACTTC	CASSVNAGTQYF
TRBD1	TRBJ2-5	TRBV7-2	NA	TGTGCCAGCAGCTTAGGGACAGGGGGTAGTGAGACCCAGTACTTC	CASSLGTGGSETQYF
NA	TRBJ1-5	TRBV12-3/TRBV12-4	NA	TGTGCCAGCAGGCCGGGGGGCGCGGAGCCCCAGCATTTT	CASRPGGAEPQHF
TRBD2	TRBJ2-7	TRBV7-2	once	TGTGCCAGCAGCTTAGCTGCGGGAGCCGAGCAGTACTTC	CASSLAAGAEQYF
NA	TRBJ1-3	TRBV7-2	NA	TGTGCCAGCAGCCCGGACAGCTCTGGAAACACCATATATTTT	CASSPDSSGNTIYF
NA	TRBJ1-6	TRBV6-2/TRBV6-3	NA	TGTGCCAGCAGTTGGAATTCACCCCTCCACTTT	CASSWNSPLHF
NA	TRBJ1-4	TRBV2	few	TGTGCCAGCAGTGAAAATGCGGGGGGATATGAAAAACTGTTTTTT	CASSENAGGYEKLFF
NA	TRBJ2-7	TRBV5-1	NA	TGCGCCAGCAGCTTGATAGGCCAGGGCAACTACGAGCAGTACTTC	CASSLIGQGNYEQYF
NA	TRBJ1-5	TRBV5-8	NA	TGTGCCAGCAGCTTGGGTCAGATGTACAATCAGCCCCAGCATTTT	CASSLGQMYNQPQHF
TRBD1	TRBJ1-6	TRBV24-1	NA	TGTGCCACCAGTGATGGGAGACAGGGCTCTAATTCACCCCTCCACTTT	CATSDGRQGSNSPLHF
TRBD2	TRBJ2-7	TRBV5-1	NA	TGCGCCAGCAAGGTGGAGACTAGCGCGGGTTACGAGCAGTACTTC	CASKVETSAGYEQYF
TRBD1	TRBJ1-6	TRBV7-2	NA	TGTGCCAGCAGCTTAGAGGGGGCGCATTCACCCCTCCACTTT	CASSLEGAHSPLHF
NA	TRBJ1-3	TRBV30	NA	TGTGCCTGGAGTGCTAGCTCTGGAAACACCATATATTTT	CAWSASSGNTIYF
NA	TRBJ1-2	TRBV27	NA	TGTGCCAGCAGTTTACGGCCGGAATCTAACTATGGCTACACCTTC	CASSLRPESNYGYTF
NA	TRBJ1-1	TRBV21-1	NA	TGTGCCAGCACCCTACAGGGGCTGCGCACTGAAGCTTTCTTT	CASTLQGLRTEAFF
NA	TRBJ2-7	TRBV13	NA	TGTGCCAGCAGCTTAAACCGGGCCGAGCAGTACTTC	CASSLNRAEQYF
TRBD1	TRBJ1-5	TRBV9	NA	TGTGCCAGCAGCGGATCAGGGGGGGGCAATCAGCCCCAGCATTTT	CASSGSGGGNQPQHF
NA	TRBJ1-3	TRBV19	NA	TGTGCCAGTAGCCACACTGGAAACACCATATATTTT	CASSHTGNTIYF
NA	TRBJ2-5	TRBV14	NA	TGTGCCAGCAGCCAAGATTGGGAGACCCAGTACTTC	CASSQDWETQYF
NA	TRBJ1-5	TRBV6-2/TRBV6-3	NA	TGTGCCAGCAGTTACGCAGGGCAGCCCCAGCATTTT	CASSYAGQPQHF
TRBD2	TRBJ2-1	TRBV5-1	NA	TGCGCCAGCAGCTTTAGGACTAGGAGCTCCTACAATGAGCAGTTCTTC	CASSFRTRSSYNEQFF
TRBD1	TRBJ2-5	TRBV14	NA	TGTGCCAGCAGCCGCCGGGACAGTCCTCAAGAGACCCAGTACTTC	CASSRRDSPQETQYF
TRBD2	TRBJ2-5	TRBV6-5	NA	TGTGCCAGCAAAGCGACTAGCGGACAAGAGACCCAGTACTTC	CASKATSGQETQYF
NA	TRBJ2-2	TRBV9	NA	TGTGCCAGCAGCGTAGTTCCGAGAGGCCGGGCCGGGGAGCTGTTTTTT	CASSVVPRGRAGELFF
TRBD1	TRBJ1-1	TRBV27	NA	TGTGCCAGCAGCCGACGACAGGGAGAATATAACACTGAAGCTTTCTTT	CASSRRQGEYNTEAFF
TRBD1	TRBJ1-5	TRBV28	NA	TGTGCCAGCAGCTCGACAGGGAGCAATCAGCCCCAGCATTTT	CASSSTGSNQPQHF
TRBD1	TRBJ2-1	TRBV5-1	NA	TGCGCCAGCCGTGGGGGACAGGGAAGCCACAATGAGCAGTTCTTC	CASRGGQGSHNEQFF
NA	TRBJ1-1	TRBV29-1	NA	TGCAGCGTTAAACAGGGAGGGAACACTGAAGCTTTCTTT	CSVKQGGNTEAFF
NA	TRBJ1-1	TRBV30	NA	TGTGCCTGGAGTGTTAACAGGATGATGGAAGCTTTCTTT	CAWSVNRMMEAFF
NA	TRBJ1-2	TRBV5-1	NA	TGCGCCAGCAGCTTGGGCAGGGTTGGCTACACCTTC	CASSLGRVGYTF
NA	TRBJ1-1	TRBV9	NA	TGTGCCAGCAGCGTTGCACCAGGCACTGAAGCTTTCTTT	CASSVAPGTEAFF
TRBD2	TRBJ2-5	TRBV9	NA	TGTGCCAGCAGCCCGACTAGCGGGAGGTCTGGAGAGACCCAGTACTTC	CASSPTSGRSGETQYF
NA	TRBJ1-5	TRBV4-1	NA	TGCGCCAGCAGCCAAGATGGGGGGTATCAGCCCCAGCATTTT	CASSQDGGYQPQHF
NA	TRBJ2-7	TRBV7-2	NA	TGTGCCAGCAGCTTCGTAAGGGTTGCCTACGAGCAGTACTTC	CASSFVRVAYEQYF
NA	TRBJ2-7	TRBV7-2	NA	TGTGCCAGCAGCTCAACCTCTAGCTCCTACGAGCAGTACTTC	CASSSTSSSYEQYF
TRBD1	TRBJ1-1	TRBV30	NA	TGTGCCTGGGGACAGGGGGTTCACACTGAAGCTTTCTTT	CAWGQGVHTEAFF
NA	TRBJ2-5	TRBV29-1	once	TGCAGCGTTCAGGCTAGCGCAAACCCGGAGACCCAGTACTTC	CSVQASANPETQYF
NA	TRBJ2-3	TRBV14	NA	TGTGCCAGCAGCCAAGATCTAGCATCGACGCAGTATTTT	CASSQDLASTQYF
TRBD2	TRBJ2-7	TRBV25-1	few	TGTGCCAGCAGTGATAGACTAGCGGGGACCTACGAGCAGTACTTC	CASSDRLAGTYEQYF
NA	TRBJ2-7	TRBV27	NA	TGTGCCAGCAGTTTTTCCGGACGGATCTCCTACGAGCAGTACTTC	CASSFSGRISYEQYF
NA	TRBJ1-2	TRBV6-1	NA	TGTGCCAGCAGTGAAAACCGGGCCGGCTATGGCTACACCTTC	CASSENRAGYGYTF
NA	TRBJ1-4	TRBV11-2	NA	TGTGCCAGCAGCTTAGACGGACACACAACTAATGAAAAACTGTTTTTT	CASSLDGHTTNEKLFF
NA	TRBJ2-2	TRBV5-5	NA	TGTGCCAGCATCGACACTGTACGGAACACCGGGGAGCTGTTTTTT	CASIDTVRNTGELFF
NA	TRBJ1-2	TRBV28	NA	TGTGCCAGCAGTCTACTAAGGGGCCCCAATGGCTACACCTTC	CASSLLRGPNGYTF
NA	TRBJ1-1	TRBV10-3	NA	TGTGCCATCAAGGCAGCAAACACTGAAGCTTTCTTT	CAIKAANTEAFF
TRBD1	TRBJ2-3	TRBV4-1	NA	TGCGCCAGCAGCCAACGGACAGGGAGTCCAGATACGCAGTATTTT	CASSQRTGSPDTQYF
NA	TRBJ1-6	TRBV28	NA	TGTGCCAGCAGGCTAGACAGGCCAAATTCACCCCTCCACTTT	CASRLDRPNSPLHF
NA	TRBJ2-5	TRBV27	NA	TGTGCCAGCAGTCCACCCCCTCGGACAGACCAAGAGACCCAGTACTTC	CASSPPPRTDQETQYF